This TCR beta chain was identified in a study of T-cell reconstitution after alpha-beta-depleted transplantation in children. Study outcomes and limitations: Reportedly, roughly two months post-transplant, alpha-beta T cells arose from several hundred expanded graft clones. T cells produced anew were the main source of T-cell counts and diversity one year after transplant. At day 60, the high TCRbeta diversity found in some patients originated from recipient T cells and thymic progenitors that had survived.

Trimming took off 7 bases at V and 0 bases at J, with 15 bases between the two ends. This CDR3 region has 15 residues. For TCRbeta, the library was prepared with unique molecular identifiers. MiXCR, run by TCRdb on the PCR reads, gives a single entry per CDR3 protein. The sample records fewer than 150,000 distinct CDR3 sequences, 23% being singletons. In regard to this clonotype: Its antigen is undetermined.

The clonotype originates from a male patient aged 2-9 years who had a stem cell transplant for chronic granulomatous disease, so the T cells may come from the graft donor. The sequenced sample was PBMCs, mostly from graft donor cells, obtained 180 days after TCRalphabeta/CD19-depleted stem cell transplant. The J gene is TRBJ1-1, the V gene TRBV12-3 or TRBV12-4; D is unclear. CDR3 bases: TGTGCCAGCAAGTTGCAGGTGATGATGAACACTGAAGCTTTCTTT. Translating it yields CASKLQVMMNTEAFF.